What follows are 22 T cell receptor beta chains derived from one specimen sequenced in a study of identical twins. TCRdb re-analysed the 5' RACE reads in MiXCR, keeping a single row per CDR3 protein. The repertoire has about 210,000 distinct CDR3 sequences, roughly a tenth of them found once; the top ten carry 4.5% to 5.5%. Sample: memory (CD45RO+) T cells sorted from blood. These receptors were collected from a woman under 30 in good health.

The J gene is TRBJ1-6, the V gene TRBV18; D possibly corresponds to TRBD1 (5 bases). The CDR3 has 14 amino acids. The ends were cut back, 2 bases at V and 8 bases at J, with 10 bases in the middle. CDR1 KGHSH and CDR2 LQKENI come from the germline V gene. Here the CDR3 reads CASSPGGGDSPLHF. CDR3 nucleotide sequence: TGTGCCAGCTCACCAGGGGGGGGAGATTCACCCCTCCACTTT.

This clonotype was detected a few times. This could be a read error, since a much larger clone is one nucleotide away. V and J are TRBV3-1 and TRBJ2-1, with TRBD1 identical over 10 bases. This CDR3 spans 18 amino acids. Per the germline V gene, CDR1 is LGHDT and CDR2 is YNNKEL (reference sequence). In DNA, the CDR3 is TGTGCCAGCAACCAAGAGGTGTCGGACAGGGGGATGGACAATGAGCAGTTCTTC. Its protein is CASNQEVSDRGMDNEQFF.

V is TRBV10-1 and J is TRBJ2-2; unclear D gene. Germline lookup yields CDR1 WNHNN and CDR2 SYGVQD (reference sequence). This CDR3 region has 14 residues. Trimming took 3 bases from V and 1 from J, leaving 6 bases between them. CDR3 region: CASSDPLNTGELFF. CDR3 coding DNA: TGCGCCAGCAGTGACCCCCTGAACACCGGGGAGCTGTTTTTT.

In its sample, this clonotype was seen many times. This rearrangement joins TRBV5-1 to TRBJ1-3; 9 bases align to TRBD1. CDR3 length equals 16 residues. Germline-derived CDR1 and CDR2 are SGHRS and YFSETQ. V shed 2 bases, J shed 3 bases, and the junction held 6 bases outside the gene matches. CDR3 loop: CASSFRTGANGNTIYF. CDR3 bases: TGCGCCAGCAGCTTCCGGACAGGGGCGAATGGAAACACCATATATTTT. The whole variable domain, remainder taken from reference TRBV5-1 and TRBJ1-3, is KAGVTQTPRYLIKTRGQQVTLSCSPISGHRSVSWYQQTPGQGLQFLFEYFSETQRNKGNFPGRFSGRQFSNSRSEMNVSTLELGDSALYLCASSFRTGANGNTIYFGEGSWLTVV.

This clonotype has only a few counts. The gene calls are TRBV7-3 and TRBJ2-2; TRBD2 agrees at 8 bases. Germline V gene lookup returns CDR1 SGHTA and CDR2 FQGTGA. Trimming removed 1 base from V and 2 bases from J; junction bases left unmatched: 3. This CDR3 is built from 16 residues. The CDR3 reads CASSLMRGANTGELFF. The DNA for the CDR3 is TGTGCCAGCAGCTTAATGCGGGGGGCCAACACCGGGGAGCTGTTTTTT. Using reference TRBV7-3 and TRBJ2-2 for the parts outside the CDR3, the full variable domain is GAGVSQTPSNKVTEKGKYVELRCDPISGHTALYWYRQSLGQGPEFLIYFQGTGAADDSGLPNDRFFAVRPEGSVSTLKIQRTERGDSAVYLCASSLMRGANTGELFFGEGSRLTVL.

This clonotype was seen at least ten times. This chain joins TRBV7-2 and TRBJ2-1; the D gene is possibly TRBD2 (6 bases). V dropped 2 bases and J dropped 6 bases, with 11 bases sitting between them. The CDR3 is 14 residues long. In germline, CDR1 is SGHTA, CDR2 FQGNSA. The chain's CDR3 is CASSLRRESNEQFF. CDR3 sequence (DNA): TGTGCCAGCAGCTTAAGGAGGGAGAGCAATGAGCAGTTCTTC.

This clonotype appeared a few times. The CDR3 reads CASSQEYGKDTQYF. The CDR3 bases are TGTGCCAGCTCACAGGAATACGGGAAAGATACGCAGTATTTT. The gene calls are TRBV18 and TRBJ2-3; perhaps TRBD2 as D (5 bases). In germline, CDR1 is KGHSH, CDR2 LQKENI. V lost 4 bases to trimming and J lost 5 bases, with 13 bases between them. CDR3 length equals 14 residues.

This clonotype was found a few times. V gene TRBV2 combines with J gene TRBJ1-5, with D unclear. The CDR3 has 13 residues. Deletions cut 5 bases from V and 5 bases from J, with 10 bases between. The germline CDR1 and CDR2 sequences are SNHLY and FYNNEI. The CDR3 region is CASSKWSDQPQHF. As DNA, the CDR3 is TGTGCCAGCAGTAAGTGGAGCGATCAGCCCCAGCATTTT.

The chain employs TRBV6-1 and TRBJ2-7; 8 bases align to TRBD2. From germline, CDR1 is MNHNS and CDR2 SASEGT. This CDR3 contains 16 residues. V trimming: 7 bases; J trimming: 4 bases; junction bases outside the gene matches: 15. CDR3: CASILSPGGGLYEQYF. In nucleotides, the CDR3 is TGTGCCAGCATCCTATCGCCGGGAGGGGGTCTGTACGAGCAGTACTTC.

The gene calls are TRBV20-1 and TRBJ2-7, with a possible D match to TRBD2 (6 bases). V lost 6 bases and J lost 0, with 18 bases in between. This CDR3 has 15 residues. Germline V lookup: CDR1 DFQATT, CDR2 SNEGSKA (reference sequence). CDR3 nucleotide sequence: TGCAGTGCACAACCCTCATACGGGGGCTCCTACGAGCAGTACTTC. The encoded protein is CSAQPSYGGSYEQYF.

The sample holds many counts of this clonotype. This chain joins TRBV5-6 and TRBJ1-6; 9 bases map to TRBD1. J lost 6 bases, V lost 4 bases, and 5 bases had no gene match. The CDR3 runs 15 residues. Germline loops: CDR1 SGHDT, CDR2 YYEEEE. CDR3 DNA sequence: TGTGCCAGCAGCCGCCGGACAGGGGCTAATTCACCCCTCCACTTT. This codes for CASSRRTGANSPLHF.

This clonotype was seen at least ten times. The CDR3 nucleotides are TGCAGTGCTAGAGATCTACAAGGACCCGATAATTCACCCCTCCACTTT. Protein sequence: CSARDLQGPDNSPLHF. The V and J genes are TRBV20-1 and TRBJ1-6; D ambiguous. The germline V gene encodes CDR1 DFQATT and CDR2 SNEGSKA (reference sequence). V was cut by 0 bases and J by 5 bases, with 14 bases left in between. The CDR3 spans 16 residues.

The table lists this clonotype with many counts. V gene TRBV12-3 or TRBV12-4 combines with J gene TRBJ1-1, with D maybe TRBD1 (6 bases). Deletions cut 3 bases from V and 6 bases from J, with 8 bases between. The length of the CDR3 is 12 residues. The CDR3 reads CASSLGGAEAFF. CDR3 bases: TGTGCCAGCAGTTTGGGGGGCGCTGAAGCTTTCTTT.

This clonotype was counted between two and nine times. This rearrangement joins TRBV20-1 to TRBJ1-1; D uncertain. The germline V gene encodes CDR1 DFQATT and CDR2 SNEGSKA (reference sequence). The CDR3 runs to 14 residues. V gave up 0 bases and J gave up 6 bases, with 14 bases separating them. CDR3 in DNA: TGCAGTGCTAGAGAAGGAATGGACCTCGCTGAAGCTTTCTTT. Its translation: CSAREGMDLAEAFF.

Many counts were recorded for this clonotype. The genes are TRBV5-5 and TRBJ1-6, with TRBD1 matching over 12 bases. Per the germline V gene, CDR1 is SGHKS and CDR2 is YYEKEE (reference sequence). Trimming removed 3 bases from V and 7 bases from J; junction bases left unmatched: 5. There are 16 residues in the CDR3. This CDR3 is CASSSPGQGANSPLHF. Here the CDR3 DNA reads TGTGCCAGCAGCTCACCGGGACAGGGGGCGAATTCACCCCTCCACTTT.

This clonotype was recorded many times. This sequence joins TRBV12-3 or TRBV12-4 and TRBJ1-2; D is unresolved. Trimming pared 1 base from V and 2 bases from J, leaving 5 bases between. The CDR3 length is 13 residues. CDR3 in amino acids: CASSLDRNYGYTF. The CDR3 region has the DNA TGTGCCAGCAGTTTAGACCGGAACTATGGCTACACCTTC.

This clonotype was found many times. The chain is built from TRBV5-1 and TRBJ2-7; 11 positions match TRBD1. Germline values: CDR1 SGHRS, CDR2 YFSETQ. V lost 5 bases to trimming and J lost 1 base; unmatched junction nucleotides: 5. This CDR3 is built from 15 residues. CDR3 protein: CASSFGQGASYEQYF. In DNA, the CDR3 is TGCGCCAGCAGTTTCGGACAGGGGGCATCCTACGAGCAGTACTTC. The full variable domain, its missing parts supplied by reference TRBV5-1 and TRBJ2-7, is KAGVTQTPRYLIKTRGQQVTLSCSPISGHRSVSWYQQTPGQGLQFLFEYFSETQRNKGNFPGRFSGRQFSNSRSEMNVSTLELGDSALYLCASSFGQGASYEQYFGPGTRLTVT.

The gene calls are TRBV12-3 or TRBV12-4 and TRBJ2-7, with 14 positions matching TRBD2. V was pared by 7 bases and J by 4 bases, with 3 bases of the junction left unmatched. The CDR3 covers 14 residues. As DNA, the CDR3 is TGTGCCAGCAAATGGACTAGCGGGGGGTACGAGCAGTACTTC. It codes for CASKWTSGGYEQYF.

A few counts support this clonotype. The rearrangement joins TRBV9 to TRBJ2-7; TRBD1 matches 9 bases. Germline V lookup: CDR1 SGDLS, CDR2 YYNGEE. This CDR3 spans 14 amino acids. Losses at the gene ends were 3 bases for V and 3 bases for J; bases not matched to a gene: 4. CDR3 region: CASSARDRVYEQYF. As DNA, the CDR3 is TGTGCCAGCAGCGCCCGGGACAGGGTCTACGAGCAGTACTTC.

The CDR3 DNA follows: TGCGCCAGCAGTGTAGGGACTAGCGGGAGGATGACAGATACGCAGTATTTT. It yields the protein CASSVGTSGRMTDTQYF. The chain recombines TRBV10-2 with TRBJ2-3; 15 bases are shared with TRBD2. V dropped 4 bases and J dropped 3; count of bases not matched to a gene: 5. The CDR3 runs 17 residues. Germline CDR1 is WSHSY and CDR2 is SAAADI.

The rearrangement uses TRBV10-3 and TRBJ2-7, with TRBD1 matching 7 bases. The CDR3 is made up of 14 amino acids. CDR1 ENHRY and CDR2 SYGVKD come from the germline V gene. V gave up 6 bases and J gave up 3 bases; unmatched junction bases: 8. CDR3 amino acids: CAIRNNRDSYEQYF. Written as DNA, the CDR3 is TGTGCCATCAGAAATAATCGGGACAGCTACGAGCAGTACTTC.

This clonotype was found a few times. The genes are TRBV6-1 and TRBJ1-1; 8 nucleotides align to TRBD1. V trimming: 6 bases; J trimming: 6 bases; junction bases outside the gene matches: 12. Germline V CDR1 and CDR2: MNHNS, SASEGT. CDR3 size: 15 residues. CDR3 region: CASRLQGVVSSEAFF. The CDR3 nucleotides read TGTGCCAGCAGACTACAGGGGGTGGTTTCGTCTGAAGCTTTCTTT.